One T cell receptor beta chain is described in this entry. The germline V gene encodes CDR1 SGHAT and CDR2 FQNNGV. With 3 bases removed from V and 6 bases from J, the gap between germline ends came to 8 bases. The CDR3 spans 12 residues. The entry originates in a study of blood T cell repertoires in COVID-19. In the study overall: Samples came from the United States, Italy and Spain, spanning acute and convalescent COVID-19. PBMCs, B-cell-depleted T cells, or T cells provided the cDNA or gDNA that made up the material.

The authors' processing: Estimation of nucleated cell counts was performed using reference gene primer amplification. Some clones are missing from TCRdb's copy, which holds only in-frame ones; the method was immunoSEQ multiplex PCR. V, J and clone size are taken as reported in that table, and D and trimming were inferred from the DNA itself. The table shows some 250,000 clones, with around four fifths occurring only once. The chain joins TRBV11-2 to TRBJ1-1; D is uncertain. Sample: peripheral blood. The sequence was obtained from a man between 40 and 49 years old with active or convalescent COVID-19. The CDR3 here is CASSFSIPEAFF. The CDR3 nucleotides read TGTGCCAGCAGCTTTAGCATACCTGAAGCTTTCTTT.